Here is one T cell receptor (beta chain) with its context. Clones were sequenced by immunoSEQ multiplex PCR, and TCRdb holds only the in-frame ones, with some missing. The sample carries approximately 160,000 clones, roughly 94% recorded once. The data derive from a study of control samples from healthy donors and cancer patients. V was cut by 5 bases and J by 5 bases, with 15 bases left in between. Germline V gene lookup returns CDR1 MDHEN and CDR2 SYDVKM. The CDR3 has 14 amino acids. Input material: blood. The chain links TRBV28 to TRBJ1-1, with D perhaps matching TRBD1 (5 bases). This sequence was found in a woman between 18 and 29 years old in good health. CDR3: CASSATLQVTEAFF. CDR3 coding DNA: TGTGCCAGCAGTGCGACATTACAGGTTACTGAAGCTTTCTTT.